Sequencing of this T cell receptor beta chain was carried out in a study of T cell responses to AZD1222 COVID-19 vaccine. Study-wide findings and caveats: Sampled repertoires all dated from after the peak T cell response. Baseline serology detected seropositivity in only 6 or 7 AZD1222 recipients.

The CDR3 is 15 residues long. Germline V gene sequence: CDR1 LNHDA, CDR2 SQIVND (reference sequence). V dropped 3 bases and J dropped 2; count of bases not matched to a gene: 5. Here immunoSEQ multiplex PCR was the method, and the copy in TCRdb shows in-frame clones only, minus some. The sample has approximately 150,000 clones; 90% to 95% are singletons. This clone was found a few times. Its antigen remains unidentified. The sample consisted of peripheral blood, taken on day 0 of AZD1222 vaccination. The TCR comes from an adult in good health. The chain carries TRBV19 and TRBJ1-2; 8 bases agree with TRBD1. CDR3 region: CASSIPRTGNYGYTF. CDR3 nucleotide sequence: TGTGCCAGTAGTATCCCAAGGACAGGGAACTATGGCTACACCTTC.